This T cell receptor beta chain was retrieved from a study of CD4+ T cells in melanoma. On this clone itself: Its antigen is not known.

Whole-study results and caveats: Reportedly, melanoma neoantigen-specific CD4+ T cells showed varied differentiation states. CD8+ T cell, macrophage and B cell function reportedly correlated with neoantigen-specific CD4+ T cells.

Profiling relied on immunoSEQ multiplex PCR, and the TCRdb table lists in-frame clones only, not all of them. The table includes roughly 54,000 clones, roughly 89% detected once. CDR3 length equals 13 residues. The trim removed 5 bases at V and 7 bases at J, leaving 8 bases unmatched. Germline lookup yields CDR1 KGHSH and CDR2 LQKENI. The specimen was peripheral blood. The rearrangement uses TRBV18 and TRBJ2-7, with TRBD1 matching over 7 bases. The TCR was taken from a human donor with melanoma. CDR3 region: CASSGTADREQYF. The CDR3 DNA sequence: TGTGCCAGCTCAGGGACAGCGGATCGGGAGCAGTACTTC.